The 9 T cell receptor beta chains below were found in one sample sequenced in a study of blood T cell repertoires in COVID-19 (dated by TCRdb to the early 2020s). To prepare the library, the immunoSEQ multiplex PCR assay was applied. Here the immuneACCESS table is served through TCRdb, limited to in-frame sequences with V and J called. Missing clones are a known gap in these copies; in checked studies unresolved V genes cover under half, and the rest lacks a known reason. This sample is represented by 250,000 to 300,000 clones; less than 90% of them were singletons. The ten largest clones represent about 12% of the sample. The source material was peripheral blood. Every receptor here comes from a woman in her 70s with COVID-19, enrolled during active disease.

The chain combines TRBV10-3 with TRBJ2-3, with 9 bases aligning to TRBD1. Germline CDR1 is ENHRY and CDR2 is SYGVKD. The trim removed 6 bases at V and 3 bases at J, leaving 10 bases unmatched. The CDR3 has 16 residues. The CDR3 spells CAIRFQMGQGTDTQYF. The CDR3 nucleotides are TGTGCCATCAGGTTTCAAATGGGACAGGGTACAGATACGCAGTATTTT.

The chain uses TRBV7-2 and TRBJ1-1; 7 bases agree with TRBD1. Germline CDR1 is SGHTA and CDR2 is FQGNSA. After removal of 3 bases from V and 1 base from J, the junction contained 2 bases not matched to a gene. The CDR3 has 14 residues. In DNA, the CDR3 is TGTGCCAGCAGCTTTAACAGGGGGAACACTGAAGCTTTCTTT. As protein: CASSFNRGNTEAFF.

This clone is a singleton in its sample. The chain has TRBV30 and TRBJ2-2, with 7 bases identical to TRBD1. The CDR3 covers 14 residues. V was pared by 5 bases and J by 1 base, with 4 bases of the junction left unmatched. CDR1 and CDR2 from the germline V gene are GTSNPN and SVGIG (reference sequence). The CDR3 spells CAWYRGRNTGELFF. The CDR3 nucleotides read TGTGCCTGGTACAGGGGTAGGAACACCGGGGAGCTGTTTTTT.

The rearrangement links TRBV5-1 to TRBJ2-5, with TRBD1 identical over 11 bases. The germline V gene encodes CDR1 SGHRS and CDR2 YFSETQ. The CDR3 consists of 16 residues. V trimming: 3 bases; J trimming: 3 bases; junction bases outside the gene matches: 7. The CDR3 region has the DNA TGCGCCAGCAGCTCAATTCGGGGACAGGGGGAAGAGACCCAGTACTTC. It specifies CASSSIRGQGEETQYF.

The V call is TRBV27, the J call TRBJ2-7, with 9 bases aligning to TRBD2. Germline V gives CDR1 MNHEY, CDR2 SMNVEV (reference sequence). After removal of 2 bases from V and 4 bases from J, the junction contained 6 bases not matched to a gene. The CDR3 is 15 residues long. Here the CDR3 DNA reads TGTGCCAGCAGTTTAGCGCTAGCGGGGACGTACGAGCAGTACTTC. Encoded protein: CASSLALAGTYEQYF.

This clone appeared a single time. The chain couples TRBV15 to TRBJ2-2; 8 bases are a match to TRBD1. CDR3 length equals 15 residues. Germline values: CDR1 LNHNV, CDR2 YYDKDF (reference sequence). The ends lost 0 bases at V and 5 bases at J; junction bases unmatched: 2. The CDR3 region has the DNA TGTGCCACCAGCAGAGACAGGGGGCAGACCGGGGAGCTGTTTTTT. This encodes CATSRDRGQTGELFF.

This chain joins TRBV5-1 and TRBJ2-2, with 9 bases that match TRBD2. The CDR3 has 17 residues. V was clipped by 5 bases and J by 3 bases; unmatched bases: 11. CDR1 SGHRS and CDR2 YFSETQ come from the germline V gene. The CDR3 nucleotides are TGCGCCAGCAGTTTGACAGCGGGGGGCCAGTACACCGGGGAGCTGTTTTTT. It translates to CASSLTAGGQYTGELFF.

The rearrangement joins TRBV7-3 to TRBJ2-7; possible D gene TRBD2, 5 bases. This CDR3 is 13 amino acids long. V was pared by 5 bases and J by 1 base, with 9 bases between. Germline V lookup: CDR1 SGHTA, CDR2 FQGTGA. The CDR3 DNA follows: TGTGCCAGCAGCATCGGAGGTTCCTACGAGCAGTACTTC. It translates to CASSIGGSYEQYF.

The chain couples TRBV4-3 to TRBJ2-7, with D maybe TRBD1 (6 bases). This CDR3 is 14 amino acids long. The V gene lost 4 bases and the J gene lost 6 bases, with 16 bases spanning the gap. From germline, CDR1 is LGHNA and CDR2 YSLEER. The CDR3 spells CASSLDRFETEQYF. CDR3 in DNA: TGCGCCAGCAGCCTCGACAGGTTCGAGACCGAGCAGTACTTC.